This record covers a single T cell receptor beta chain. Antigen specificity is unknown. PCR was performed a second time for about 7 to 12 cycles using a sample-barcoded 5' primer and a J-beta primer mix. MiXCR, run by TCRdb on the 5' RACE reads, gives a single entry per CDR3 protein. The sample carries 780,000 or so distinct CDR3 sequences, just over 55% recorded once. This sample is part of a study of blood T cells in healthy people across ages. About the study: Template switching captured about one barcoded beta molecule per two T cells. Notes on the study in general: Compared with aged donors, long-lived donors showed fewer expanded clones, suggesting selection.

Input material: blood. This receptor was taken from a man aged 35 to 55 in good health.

The CDR3: CASSALQGAREFF. The CDR3 nucleotides are TGTGCCAGCAGTGCACTTCAGGGGGCGAGGGAGTTCTTC. The V and J genes are TRBV27 and TRBJ2-1, with 8 bases lining up with TRBD1. This CDR3 has 13 amino acids. Germline trimming cut 5 bases from V and 14 bases from J; bases unmatched to any gene: 11. Germline assignment: CDR1 MNHEY and CDR2 SMNVEV (reference sequence).